The rows below give T cell receptor beta chains drawn from one sample of a study of T-cell memory formation after mild COVID-19. Each CDR3 protein is one row after TCRdb ran MiXCR on the 5' RACE reads. The sample comprises approximately 250,000 distinct CDR3 sequences, just over 15% of which are singletons, and approximately 2.1% rests with the top ten. Sequences were obtained from PBMCs or a T cell subset sorted from them (not recorded which). Receptors originate from an adult woman who had mild COVID-19 (a few samples of this study predate the infection). Cell type and time point are not known. Both conserved end residues are part of each CDR3. The order of the fields is CDR3 length, D gene, V gene, clone size, J gene, CDR3 protein, CDR3 DNA. D genes are given only for firm matches. Clone sizes are given selectively: once, few, many, or a class where the clone is expanded.

>14|NA|TRBV5-1|many|TRBJ2-7
CASSLSGLAYEQYF
TGTGCCAGCAGCCTGTCAGGGTTAGCCTACGAGCAGTACTTC
>16|TRBD1|TRBV19|once|TRBJ1-5
CASSIRDRGSNQPQHF
TGTGCCAGTAGTATAAGGGACAGGGGGAGCAATCAGCCCCAGCATTTT
>15|NA|TRBV7-2|few|TRBJ2-6
CASSGGASGANVLTF
TGTGCCAGCAGCGGCGGTGCGTCTGGGGCCAACGTCCTGACTTTC
>16|NA|TRBV25-1|few|TRBJ1-4
CASSERPGATNEKLFF
TGTGCCAGCAGTGAGAGGCCGGGGGCAACTAATGAAAAACTGTTTTTT
>13|NA|TRBV12-3/TRBV12-4|NA|TRBJ2-3
CASSPGRSDTQYF
TGTGCCAGCAGTCCAGGGAGGTCAGATACGCAGTATTTT
>12|TRBD1|TRBV6-5|NA|TRBJ1-5
CASSSGQGPQHF
TGTGCCAGCAGTTCCGGACAGGGGCCCCAGCATTTT
>14|TRBD1|TRBV24-1|NA|TRBJ1-1
CATSTGTGGAEAFF
TGTGCCACGTCAACCGGGACAGGGGGCGCTGAAGCTTTCTTT
>15|TRBD2|TRBV30|NA|TRBJ2-3
CAWSERELGTDTQYF
TGTGCCTGGAGCGAGCGGGAGCTGGGCACAGATACGCAGTATTTT
>16|NA|TRBV5-5|NA|TRBJ2-3
CASSSLGGDGTDTQYF
TGTGCCAGCAGCTCACTAGGGGGAGACGGCACAGATACGCAGTATTTT
>13|TRBD2|TRBV7-3|NA|TRBJ2-1
CASSLTSTNEQFF
TGTGCCAGCAGCTTGACTAGCACCAATGAGCAGTTCTTC
>15|NA|TRBV12-3/TRBV12-4|NA|TRBJ1-3
CASSTDSRSGNTIYF
TGTGCCAGCAGTACAGACAGCCGCTCTGGAAACACCATATATTTT
>16|NA|TRBV12-3/TRBV12-4|few|TRBJ1-6
CASSRGGPSLGSPLHF
TGTGCCAGCTCAAGGGGGGGGCCCTCTCTCGGCTCACCCCTCCACTTT
>14|NA|TRBV30|few|TRBJ2-7
CAWSKGPTRSEQYF
TGTGCCTGGAGCAAGGGACCCACCCGGAGCGAGCAGTACTTC
>16|TRBD2|TRBV19|few|TRBJ2-1
CASLSGRAVSYNEQFF
TGTGCCAGTCTAAGCGGGAGGGCCGTGTCCTACAATGAGCAGTTCTTC
>18|TRBD1|TRBV4-3|NA|TRBJ2-6
CASSQTGQGIAGANVLTF
TGCGCCAGCAGCCAGACTGGACAGGGAATCGCTGGGGCCAACGTCCTGACTTTC
>13|NA|TRBV3-1|few|TRBJ2-7
CASSPHGPYEQYF
TGTGCCAGCAGCCCTCACGGCCCCTACGAGCAGTACTTC
>15|TRBD1|TRBV14|NA|TRBJ1-2
CASSQDLRQGEGYTF
TGTGCCAGCAGCCAAGATCTAAGACAGGGAGAGGGCTACACCTTC
>14|NA|TRBV24-1|few|TRBJ2-3
CATSEGANTDTQYF
TGTGCCACCAGTGAAGGGGCTAACACAGATACGCAGTATTTT
>16|NA|TRBV7-3|few|TRBJ2-2
CASSLTGGANTGELFF
TGTGCCAGCAGCTTAACCGGGGGCGCGAACACCGGGGAGCTGTTTTTT
>12|TRBD1|TRBV29-1|NA|TRBJ1-2
CSVGPGQGDETF
TGCAGCGTGGGCCCGGGACAGGGGGATGAAACCTTC
>13|NA|TRBV20-1|many|TRBJ1-1
CSAVINRRPEAFF
TGCAGTGCTGTTATCAACAGGAGACCTGAAGCTTTCTTT
>15|TRBD2|TRBV5-1|NA|TRBJ2-1
CASSLTGGLGNEQFF
TGCGCCAGCAGCTTAACGGGGGGGCTTGGCAATGAGCAGTTCTTC
>13|NA|TRBV15|few|TRBJ1-2
CATSRAGVDGYTF
TGTGCCACCAGCAGAGCGGGAGTGGATGGCTACACCTTC
>15|NA|TRBV5-1|NA|TRBJ2-1
CASSLARGVSDEQFF
TGCGCCAGCAGCTTGGCCAGGGGAGTTAGCGATGAGCAGTTCTTC
>16|TRBD1|TRBV6-6|NA|TRBJ1-2
CASRRDRGGRDYGYTF
TGTGCCAGCAGGCGGGACAGGGGGGGACGGGACTATGGCTACACCTTC
>23|TRBD2|TRBV11-2|NA|TRBJ2-6
CASSSFLHRPGLAGVGGANVLTF
TGTGCCAGCAGCTCCTTTCTTCACAGACCGGGACTAGCGGGAGTCGGTGGGGCCAACGTCCTGACTTTC
>15|NA|TRBV6-2/TRBV6-3|NA|TRBJ2-2
CASSDRTVASGELFF
TGTGCCAGCAGTGACCGGACAGTAGCAAGCGGGGAGCTGTTTTTT
>15|NA|TRBV11-2|NA|TRBJ2-5
CASTPGAQGESTQYF
TGTGCCAGCACCCCAGGGGCACAGGGCGAGTCGACCCAGTACTTC
>14|NA|TRBV7-2|NA|TRBJ2-7
CASSLAGAPSEQYF
TGTGCCAGCAGCTTGGCCGGGGCCCCCTCTGAGCAGTACTTC
>16|TRBD1|TRBV4-2|many|TRBJ1-5
CASSQEGQGGNQPQHF
TGTGCCAGCAGCCAAGAGGGACAGGGGGGCAATCAGCCCCAGCATTTT
>14|TRBD1|TRBV20-1|few|TRBJ2-7
CSALPGQGAYEQYF
TGCAGTGCTCTCCCGGGACAGGGGGCCTACGAGCAGTACTTC
>14|TRBD1|TRBV9|NA|TRBJ1-1
CASSVGQGGSRAFF
TGTGCCAGCAGCGTAGGACAGGGCGGGAGTCGAGCTTTCTTT
>12|NA|TRBV12-5|many|TRBJ1-2
CASGPGPGAITF
TGTGCTAGTGGTCCGGGACCCGGGGCCATTACCTTC
>14|NA|TRBV12-3/TRBV12-4|few|TRBJ2-7
CASSSGGGIYEQYF
TGTGCCAGCAGTTCCGGTGGGGGTATCTACGAGCAGTACTTC
>14|TRBD2|TRBV7-2|NA|TRBJ2-7
CASSVRAGGPNPYF
TGTGCCAGCAGCGTTAGAGCGGGAGGGCCAAATCCGTACTTC
>15|TRBD1|TRBV6-5|NA|TRBJ2-7
CASSPWGQLSYEQYF
TGTGCCAGCAGTCCTTGGGGACAGCTATCCTACGAGCAGTACTTC
>16|NA|TRBV6-6|few|TRBJ1-2
CASSPIEASGAHGYTF
TGTGCCAGCAGTCCCATTGAGGCGTCGGGGGCCCATGGGTACACCTTC
>16|NA|TRBV4-2|few|TRBJ2-1
CASSPFGGTDHNEQFF
TGTGCCAGCAGCCCATTCGGGGGAACAGACCACAATGAGCAGTTCTTC
>11|NA|TRBV20-1|many|TRBJ1-1
CSATQNTEAFF
TGCAGTGCTACACAGAACACTGAAGCTTTCTTT
>17|TRBD1|TRBV18|few|TRBJ2-3
CASSPQGTGASTDTQYF
TGTGCCAGCTCACCCCAAGGGACAGGGGCTAGCACAGATACGCAGTATTTT
>14|NA|TRBV7-2|NA|TRBJ2-7
CASSLDSGPGYRYF
TGTGCCAGCAGCTTAGATAGCGGACCAGGATATCGGTACTTC
>12|TRBD1|TRBV29-1|few|TRBJ2-5
CSVGTGQETQYF
TGCAGCGTGGGGACAGGACAAGAGACCCAGTACTTC
>15|NA|TRBV4-1|few|TRBJ1-5
CASSQGEGFGQPQHF
TGCGCCAGCAGCCAAGGGGAGGGGTTCGGTCAGCCCCAGCATTTT
>15|NA|TRBV6-5|NA|TRBJ1-2
CASSYSCFSNYGYTF
TGTGCCAGCAGTTATAGCTGCTTTTCTAACTATGGCTACACCTTC
>14|NA|TRBV20-1|few|TRBJ2-3
CSARTDTGTDTQYF
TGCAGTGCGAGGACAGATACAGGCACAGATACGCAGTATTTT
>12|NA|TRBV7-2|few|TRBJ2-1
CASSPARLEQFF
TGTGCCAGCAGCCCTGCTAGGCTTGAGCAGTTCTTC
>15|NA|TRBV19|NA|TRBJ1-1
CASMTGVPFGTEAFF
TGTGCCAGTATGACAGGCGTCCCTTTTGGGACTGAAGCTTTCTTT
>15|NA|TRBV9|NA|TRBJ2-5
CASSVEGTRQETQYF
TGTGCCAGCAGCGTAGAAGGGACACGACAAGAGACCCAGTACTTC
>16|NA|TRBV5-1|NA|TRBJ2-5
CASSLLGQGSIETQYF
TGCGCCAGCAGCCTCCTCGGCCAGGGAAGTATAGAGACCCAGTACTTC
>14|TRBD2|TRBV11-2|NA|TRBJ2-1
CASSLQTSGTEQFF
TGTGCCAGCAGCTTACAGACTAGCGGAACGGAGCAGTTCTTC